The 31 T cell receptor beta chains listed next were all sequenced from one sample in a study of blood T cell repertoires in COVID-19. Clones were sequenced by immunoSEQ multiplex PCR, and TCRdb holds only the in-frame ones, with some missing. The sample yields 180,000 or so clones, 70% to 90% seen once. The sample comprised peripheral blood. The receptors were sampled from a woman of 80 years or more with acute or convalescent COVID-19.

The chain uses TRBV24-1 and TRBJ2-7; a possible D gene is TRBD1 (6 bases). Looked up from germline, CDR1 is KGHDR and CDR2 is SFDVKD. V lost 8 bases and J 0 bases, leaving 10 bases between the germline ends. There are 13 residues in the CDR3. The CDR3 bases are TGTGCCACCATGGCGGACAGCTCCTACGAGCAGTACTTC. This encodes CATMADSSYEQYF.

The chain links TRBV9 to TRBJ1-5, with 7 bases that match TRBD1. There are 14 residues in the CDR3. Germline trimming cut 2 bases from V and 1 base from J; bases unmatched to any gene: 0. Germline V gene lookup returns CDR1 SGDLS and CDR2 YYNGEE. CDR3 amino acids: CASSVTGSNQPQHF. DNA for the CDR3: TGTGCCAGCAGCGTGACAGGGAGCAATCAGCCCCAGCATTTT.

The chain carries TRBV27 and TRBJ1-6; D may be TRBD1 (5 bases). The CDR3 is made up of 16 amino acids. Trimming pared 3 bases from V and 5 bases from J, leaving 14 bases between. Germline CDR1 is MNHEY and CDR2 is SMNVEV (reference sequence). CDR3 in amino acids: CASSFLRGTHNSPLHF. Written as DNA, the CDR3 is TGTGCCAGCAGTTTCCTTCGGGGGACCCATAATTCACCCCTCCACTTT.

The rearrangement uses TRBV5-1 and TRBJ1-1; maybe TRBD1 (5 bases). The germline V gene has CDR1 SGHRS and CDR2 YFSETQ. The V end was cut by 4 bases, the J end by 4 bases, with 20 bases between. The CDR3 sequence is 16 residues long. This CDR3 is CASSPPRTVGGTEAFF. The CDR3 nucleotides are TGCGCCAGCAGCCCCCCGCGCACCGTCGGGGGCACTGAAGCTTTCTTT.

The CDR3 region has the DNA TGTGCCAGCAGCTTAAGAGGGCTAGTCAGGTACGAGCAGTACTTC. Protein product: CASSLRGLVRYEQYF. The chain uses TRBV13 and TRBJ2-7; D is perhaps TRBD2 (5 bases). Germline V gene lookup returns CDR1 PRHDT and CDR2 FYEKMQ (reference sequence). V gave up 2 bases and J gave up 4 bases, with 15 bases separating them. This CDR3 has 15 amino acids.

V gene TRBV19 combines with J gene TRBJ2-1; D gene unclear. Trimming removed 8 bases at V and 10 bases at J, with 18 bases between. The CDR3 covers 13 residues. The V gene's germline CDR1 is LNHDA and CDR2 SQIVND (reference sequence). The CDR3 nucleotides are TGTGCCAGTGAGTTCCAACCCAGAGGCGAGCAGTTCTTC. This sequence encodes CASEFQPRGEQFF.

The sample holds one count of this clone. The chain employs TRBV6-2 or TRBV6-3 and TRBJ1-2; D is unresolved. Germline V gene sequence: CDR1 MNHEY, CDR2 SVGEGT. CDR3 length equals 12 residues. The V end was cut by 4 bases, the J end by 5 bases, with 8 bases between. CDR3 protein: CASSSRVYGYTF. In DNA form, the CDR3 reads TGTGCCAGCAGTTCACGAGTATATGGCTACACCTTC.

The chain has TRBV12-5 and TRBJ2-7, with 7 bases aligning to TRBD1. The CDR3 loop spans 13 amino acids. Germline V gene sequence: CDR1 LGHNT, CDR2 FRNRAP. J lost 9 bases, V lost 3 bases, and 8 bases had no gene match. CDR3 nucleotides: TGTGCTAGTGGTTTAGCGGACAGGTTGGGGCAGTACTTC. Encoded protein: CASGLADRLGQYF.

The CDR3 region is CASSLRLPGEREQFF. The CDR3, as DNA: TGTGCCAGCAGCTTACGACTACCCGGGGAGAGGGAGCAGTTCTTC. The chain carries TRBV5-4 and TRBJ2-1, with TRBD2 as a possible D gene (5 bases). Trimming removed 2 bases from V and 10 bases from J, with 19 bases in between. CDR3 length: 15 residues. Germline CDR1 is SGHNT and CDR2 is YYREEE (reference sequence). Full variable domain (missing parts from reference TRBV5-4 and TRBJ2-1): ETGVTQSPTHLIKTRGQQVTLRCSSQSGHNTVSWYQQALGQGPQFIFQYYREEENGRGNFPPRFSGLQFPNYSSELNVNALELDDSALYLCASSLRLPGEREQFFGPGTRLTVL.

The gene calls are TRBV7-2 and TRBJ1-1; D is unclear. CDR3 length: 15 residues. V was pared by 6 bases and J by 1 base, with 15 bases between. Germline CDR1 and CDR2: SGHTA and FQGNSA. The chain's CDR3 is CASRIRIQENTEAFF. The CDR3 DNA sequence: TGTGCCAGCAGAATCCGAATCCAGGAGAACACTGAAGCTTTCTTT.

The chain has TRBV5-4 and TRBJ2-5, with unresolved D. The V end was cut by 4 bases, the J end by 4 bases, with 14 bases between. The CDR3 sequence is 14 residues long. Germline V gene lookup returns CDR1 SGHNT and CDR2 YYREEE (reference sequence). The CDR3 region is CASSARRPGETQYF. CDR3 in DNA: TGTGCCAGCAGCGCTCGGCGGCCGGGAGAGACCCAGTACTTC.

This chain uses TRBV14 with TRBJ2-7, with a tentative D call TRBD2 (5 bases). Trimming stripped 8 bases from V and 1 base from J, with 12 bases between. This CDR3 has 13 amino acids. From germline, CDR1 is SGHDN and CDR2 FVKESK. The CDR3 region has the DNA TGTGCCAGCCGGTGGACTGGATCCTACGAGCAGTACTTC. This encodes CASRWTGSYEQYF.

The J gene is TRBJ1-2, the V gene TRBV20-1; D gene ambiguous. CDR1 and CDR2 from the germline V gene are DFQATT and SNEGSKA (reference sequence). The CDR3 consists of 12 residues. V lost 3 bases to trimming and J lost 2 bases, with 7 bases between them. The CDR3 DNA sequence: TGCAGTGCTAGTCGCCAGAACTATGGCTACACCTTC. This encodes CSASRQNYGYTF.

The V and J genes are TRBV11-2 and TRBJ2-1; TRBD2 matches 9 bases. The CDR3 is made up of 15 amino acids. Germline trimming cut 3 bases from V and 4 bases from J; bases unmatched to any gene: 4. CDR1 and CDR2 from the germline V gene are SGHAT and FQNNGV. DNA for the CDR3: TGTGCCAGCAGCTTTAGCGGGAGAGCATACAATGAGCAGTTCTTC. Translated, it gives CASSFSGRAYNEQFF.

The rearrangement uses TRBV9 and TRBJ2-5, with 8 bases identical to TRBD1. The length of the CDR3 is 15 residues. Germline CDR1 is SGDLS and CDR2 is YYNGEE. The V segment lost 2 bases and the J segment 4 bases; nucleotides outside the gene matches: 7. CDR3 loop: CASSVDRGLGETQYF. For the CDR3, the DNA is TGTGCCAGCAGCGTTGACAGGGGCCTTGGAGAGACCCAGTACTTC. Variable domain in full (rest from reference TRBV9 and TRBJ2-5): DSGVTQTPKHLITATGQRVTLRCSPRSGDLSVYWYQQSLDQGLQFLIQYYNGEERAKGNILERFSAQQFPDLHSELNLSSLELGDSALYFCASSVDRGLGETQYFGPGTRLLVL.

The rearrangement joins TRBV19 to TRBJ1-2; D is ambiguous. The CDR3 spans 11 residues. V lost 1 base, J lost 7 bases, and 4 bases lay in between. Germline values: CDR1 LNHDA, CDR2 SQIVND (reference sequence). This CDR3 reads CASSIGPGYTF. The CDR3 bases are TGTGCCAGTAGTATAGGGCCTGGCTACACCTTC.

The chain recombines TRBV7-8 with TRBJ1-3; TRBD1 might be the D (6 bases). The germline CDR1 and CDR2 sequences are SGHVS and FQNEAQ. The CDR3 covers 15 residues. With 3 bases removed from V and 4 bases from J, the gap between germline ends came to 13 bases. The CDR3 reads CASSFTGTEGNTIYF. The CDR3 coding sequence is TGTGCCAGCAGCTTCACAGGGACGGAGGGAAACACCATATATTTT.

The chain carries TRBV23-1 and TRBJ1-5; 8 bases match TRBD1. TRBV23-1 is assigned to the ORF class and has an uncertain function. After removal of 0 bases from V and 2 bases from J, the junction contained 3 bases not matched to a gene. The CDR3 runs to 16 residues. This chain's CDR3 is CASSQSDRDGNQPQHF. The CDR3 nucleotides are TGCGCCAGCAGTCAATCGGACAGGGATGGCAATCAGCCCCAGCATTTT.

This chain connects TRBV28 to TRBJ1-2, with D tentatively TRBD1 (5 bases). Per the germline V gene, CDR1 is MDHEN and CDR2 is SYDVKM. The CDR3 extends over 15 amino acids. With 0 bases removed from V and 4 bases from J, the gap between germline ends came to 12 bases. CDR3 DNA sequence: TGTGCCAGCAGTTTATGGACAGTCCTAAGCTATGGCTACACCTTC. This codes for CASSLWTVLSYGYTF.

The chain joins TRBV7-2 to TRBJ2-4; 10 bases are shared with TRBD2. The CDR3 covers 14 residues. V was pared by 3 bases and J by 14 bases, with 10 bases of the junction left unmatched. Germline CDR1 reads SGHTA; CDR2 reads FQGNSA. The CDR3 DNA sequence: TGTGCCAGCAGCTTTGCCGATAGCGGGAGGAGTAAGTACTTC. Protein: CASSFADSGRSKYF.

The chain is built from TRBV6-5 and TRBJ2-5, with 9 bases lining up with TRBD2. Trimming cost V 4 bases and J 1 base; bases outside gene matches: 7. Germline CDR1 is MNHEY and CDR2 is SVGAGI. The CDR3 is 16 residues long. CDR3 region: CASSSPSTSGQETQYF. The CDR3 DNA reads as TGTGCCAGCAGTTCCCCCTCGACTAGCGGCCAAGAGACCCAGTACTTC.

This chain connects TRBV7-2 to TRBJ2-7; 11 bases are shared with TRBD1. Germline CDR1 and CDR2: SGHTA and FQGNSA. Trimming took 6 bases from V and 6 from J; bases not matched to a gene: 10. The CDR3 spans 15 residues. The CDR3 coding sequence is TGTGCCAGCAGACTGGGGGGACAGGGGGGTTCCGAGCAGTACTTC. It is translated as CASRLGGQGGSEQYF.

The chain employs TRBV27 and TRBJ1-2; a weak D match, TRBD1 (6 bases). Germline loops: CDR1 MNHEY, CDR2 SMNVEV (reference sequence). The length of the CDR3 is 13 residues. V was pared by 1 base and J by 4 bases, with 7 bases between. CDR3 in DNA: TGTGCCAGCAGTTTATGGGGGCCCTATGGCTACACCTTC. It translates to CASSLWGPYGYTF.

The J gene is TRBJ1-2, the V gene TRBV10-2; 7 bases are shared with TRBD1. Trimming took 9 bases from V and 6 from J; bases not matched to a gene: 10. The CDR3 has 13 residues. Germline lookup yields CDR1 WSHSY and CDR2 SAAADI. The CDR3 DNA reads as TGCGCCAGTATGACAGGGATGTTCGATGGCTACACCTTC. This translates into CASMTGMFDGYTF.

The chain recombines TRBV10-3 with TRBJ1-5, with unresolved D. The CDR3 loop spans 15 amino acids. V dropped 0 bases and J dropped 4 bases, with 10 bases sitting between them. Germline CDR1 ENHRY, CDR2 SYGVKD. CDR3 in DNA: TGTGCCATCAGTGAGTCAGTCATACGGAATCAGCCCCAGCATTTT. The encoded protein is CAISESVIRNQPQHF.

The V and J genes are TRBV29-1 and TRBJ1-1, with D unresolved. Trimming removed 4 bases at V and 8 bases at J, with 14 bases between. Per the germline V gene, CDR1 is SQVTM and CDR2 is ANQGSEA. This CDR3 has 12 amino acids. In DNA form, the CDR3 reads TGCAGCGTTGTCCCCGGAGGTGGGGAAGCTTTCTTT. It encodes CSVVPGGGEAFF.

This clone was recorded once. The chain joins TRBV19 to TRBJ2-7; D gene ambiguous. This CDR3 region has 13 residues. V was shortened by 5 bases and J by 3 bases, with 11 bases between the two germline ends. CDR1 LNHDA and CDR2 SQIVND come from the germline V gene (reference sequence). DNA of the CDR3: TGTGCCAGTAGTTCTAGACCCAGCTACGAGCAGTACTTC. This gives the protein CASSSRPSYEQYF.

This chain uses TRBV28 with TRBJ1-5; D might be TRBD1 (5 bases). Trimming pared 5 bases from V and 11 bases from J, leaving 10 bases between. Germline V gene lookup returns CDR1 MDHEN and CDR2 SYDVKM. There are 11 residues in the CDR3. The CDR3 DNA follows: TGTGCCAGCAGTCCACGGGGGGCCCAGCATTTT. It codes for CASSPRGAQHF.

The chain uses TRBV5-5 and TRBJ1-1; D may be TRBD1 (5 bases). This CDR3 is built from 15 residues. Germline CDR1 and CDR2: SGHKS and YYEKEE (reference sequence). V was pared by 0 bases and J by 4 bases, with 13 bases between. The CDR3 nucleotides read TGTGCCAGCAGCTTGGGTTTGGGTAGGGGCACTGAAGCTTTCTTT. The encoded protein is CASSLGLGRGTEAFF.

This chain joins TRBV30 and TRBJ2-1; D possibly corresponds to TRBD2 (5 bases). From germline, CDR1 is GTSNPN and CDR2 SVGIG (reference sequence). V dropped 1 base and J dropped 4 bases, with 11 bases sitting between them. The CDR3 spans 14 residues. CDR3 region: CAWSAGNGYNEQFF. For the CDR3, the DNA is TGTGCCTGGAGTGCGGGGAATGGGTACAATGAGCAGTTCTTC.

This chain connects TRBV9 to TRBJ2-3, with D possibly matching TRBD2 (6 bases). The CDR3 runs to 15 residues. V dropped 4 bases and J dropped 0 bases, with 12 bases sitting between them. Germline loops: CDR1 SGDLS, CDR2 YYNGEE. The CDR3: CASSLSGMSTDTQYF. DNA for the CDR3: TGTGCCAGCAGCCTTAGCGGTATGAGCACAGATACGCAGTATTTT.